This T cell receptor (beta chain) was sequenced for a study of PD-1 blockade in classical Hodgkin lymphoma. Overall study results and limits: The baseline diversity of complete responders showed similarity to that of newly diagnosed patients. Reported findings placed baseline TCR diversity lower in newly diagnosed patients (compared with healthy donors). When nivolumab was started under 1 year after ASCT, patients were excluded.

The sample holds a few counts of this clone. Antigen unknown. Each patient experienced a relapse that followed autologous stem cell transplantation, and brentuximab vedotin exposure varied. Only in-frame clones appear in the TCRdb table, and some are missing; sequencing was by immunoSEQ multiplex PCR. This table holds some 100,000 clones, about nine tenths found once. Material: peripheral blood mononuclear cells (PBMCs), obtained at baseline. The receptor comes from a human donor with classical Hodgkin lymphoma.

Written as DNA, the CDR3 is TGTGCCTGGAGGGGACAGGGGGTAAACTCCTACGAGCAGTACTTC. As protein: CAWRGQGVNSYEQYF. The chain carries TRBV30 and TRBJ2-7; TRBD1 matches 11 bases. From germline, CDR1 is GTSNPN and CDR2 SVGIG (reference sequence). The CDR3 has 15 residues. The junction had 4 bases not matched to a gene; V was cut back by 3 bases and J by 0 bases.